The 29 T cell receptor beta chains below were found in one sample sequenced in a study of T cell changes during pregnancy in multiple sclerosis. The method was immunoSEQ multiplex PCR; TCRdb's version includes in-frame clones alone and lacks a portion of them. The sample has some 96,000 clones, roughly 90% seen once. This sample comprised peripheral blood, obtained after pregnancy. All receptors derive from a female donor with multiple sclerosis, enrolled in a pregnancy study.

The gene calls are TRBV6-5 and TRBJ2-7; weak D call: TRBD1 (6 bases). The V end lost 0 bases, the J end lost 4 bases, and 13 bases lay between the germline ends. This CDR3 contains 15 residues. In germline, CDR1 is MNHEY, CDR2 SVGAGI. Written as DNA, the CDR3 is TGTGCCAGCAGTTACTCGTCCAGGACAGATTACGAGCAGTACTTC. As protein: CASSYSSRTDYEQYF.

The rearrangement joins TRBV5-1 to TRBJ2-5; TRBD2 is a possible D gene (6 bases). The CDR3 is 16 amino acids. The germline V and J ends were trimmed by 4 bases and 2 bases, with 18 bases remaining between them. The germline V gene encodes CDR1 SGHRS and CDR2 YFSETQ. Here the CDR3 reads CASSIGPTGGQETQYF. The CDR3 nucleotides are TGCGCCAGCAGCATAGGACCCACAGGAGGGCAAGAGACCCAGTACTTC.

The chain joins TRBV7-8 to TRBJ1-4; 9 bases are a match to TRBD1. Trimming took 1 base from V and 10 from J; bases not matched to a gene: 7. Germline lookup yields CDR1 SGHVS and CDR2 FQNEAQ. The CDR3 spans 15 residues. The CDR3 nucleotides are TGTGCCAGCAGCTTAGAGGGACAGGGCGTCAGAAAACTGTTTTTT. This sequence encodes CASSLEGQGVRKLFF.

The CDR3 protein is CASSPGQLISGNTIYF. The CDR3 region has the DNA TGTGCCAGCAGCCCAGGACAGCTAATCTCTGGAAACACCATATATTTT. V gene TRBV7-6 combines with J gene TRBJ1-3; D is perhaps TRBD1 (6 bases). The germline gives CDR1 SGHVS, CDR2 FNYEAQ. The CDR3 is 16 residues long. The germline V and J ends were trimmed by 5 bases and 0 bases, with 14 bases remaining between them. The full variable domain, its missing parts supplied by reference TRBV7-6 and TRBJ1-3, is GAGVSQSPRYKVTKRGQDVALRCDPISGHVSLYWYRQALGQGPEFLTYFNYEAQQDKSGLPNDRFSAERPEGSISTLTIQRTEQRDSAMYRCASSPGQLISGNTIYFGEGSWLTVV.

This chain connects TRBV7-2 to TRBJ1-3; D unresolved. CDR1 is SGHTA, CDR2 FQGNSA, per germline. V lost 6 bases and J 3 bases, leaving 15 bases between the germline ends. This CDR3 spans 15 amino acids. CDR3 protein: CASRRGGAIGNTIYF. CDR3 bases: TGTGCCAGCAGACGGGGTGGTGCAATTGGAAACACCATATATTTT. The whole variable domain, filled in from reference TRBV7-2 and TRBJ1-3, reads GAGVSQSPSNKVTEKGKDVELRCDPISGHTALYWYRQSLGQGLEFLIYFQGNSAPDKSGLPSDRFSAERTGGSVSTLTIQRTQQEDSAVYLCASRRGGAIGNTIYFGEGSWLTVV.

The chain carries TRBV25-1 and TRBJ2-1; no definite D call. CDR1 is MGHDK and CDR2 is SYGVNS in the germline V gene. V was shortened by 3 bases and J by 9 bases, with 12 bases between the two germline ends. This CDR3 is built from 13 residues. The CDR3 DNA is TGTGCCAGCAGTGATCTTAGACAATCTGAGCAGTTCTTC. Protein: CASSDLRQSEQFF.

The chain uses TRBV5-4 and TRBJ1-1, with 10 nucleotides matching TRBD1. The V and J ends lost 2 bases and 1 base, in that order; junction bases with no gene match: 8. This CDR3 is built from 17 residues. Germline V lookup: CDR1 SGHNT, CDR2 YYREEE (reference sequence). In DNA, the CDR3 is TGTGCCAGCAGCTTTTTGCGACAGGGGGCAGGGAACACTGAAGCTTTCTTT. This sequence encodes CASSFLRQGAGNTEAFF.

In DNA, the CDR3 is TGTGCCAGCGCAGGACAAAAGGCCGGGGAGCTGTTTTTT. Translating gives CASAGQKAGELFF. The chain combines TRBV14 with TRBJ2-2, with D tentatively TRBD1 (5 bases). Germline-derived CDR1 and CDR2 are SGHDN and FVKESK. Trimming stripped 8 bases from V and 6 bases from J, with 13 bases between. The CDR3 contains 13 residues.

The chain recombines TRBV6-1 with TRBJ2-7; D call uncertain. V shed 2 bases and J shed 5 bases, with 13 bases lying between them. This CDR3 has 14 residues. The germline gives CDR1 MNHNS, CDR2 SASEGT. CDR3 protein: CASSERGDPHEQYF. The CDR3 DNA sequence: TGTGCCAGCAGTGAACGTGGAGACCCCCACGAGCAGTACTTC.

V is TRBV10-3 and J is TRBJ1-4; D perhaps matches TRBD1 (6 bases). The germline gives CDR1 ENHRY, CDR2 SYGVKD. This CDR3 is built from 14 residues. Trimming took off 10 bases at V and 3 bases at J, with 15 bases between the two ends. This CDR3 reads CASTGPGANEKLFF. The CDR3, as DNA: TGTGCCAGCACGGGCCCAGGGGCTAATGAAAAACTGTTTTTT.

The V and J genes are TRBV5-5 and TRBJ2-5, with D maybe TRBD1 (6 bases). V was pared by 0 bases and J by 2 bases, with 11 bases between. The CDR3 spans 15 residues. Germline V gene data show CDR1 as SGHKS and CDR2 as YYEKEE (reference sequence). CDR3 in amino acids: CASSLDAGQQETQYF. Here the CDR3 DNA reads TGTGCCAGCAGCTTGGACGCAGGACAGCAAGAGACCCAGTACTTC.

The rearrangement links TRBV11-1 to TRBJ1-2, with D tentatively TRBD1 (5 bases). Trimming took off 6 bases at V and 3 bases at J, with 8 bases between the two ends. The CDR3 is made up of 12 amino acids. CDR1 and CDR2 from the germline V gene are SGHAT and FQDESV (reference sequence). CDR3: CASSPGYYGYTF. The CDR3 DNA reads TGTGCCAGCAGTCCAGGGTACTATGGCTACACCTTC. The complete variable domain, with remaining parts taken from reference TRBV11-1 and TRBJ1-2, reads EAEVAQSPRYKITEKSQAVAFWCDPISGHATLYWYRQILGQGPELLVQFQDESVVDDSQLPKDRFSAERLKGVDSTLKIQPAELGDSAMYLCASSPGYYGYTFGSGTRLTVV.

The J gene is TRBJ1-6, the V gene TRBV6-5; D is unclear. The length of the CDR3 is 13 residues. Germline CDR1 and CDR2: MNHEY and SVGAGI. V was shortened by 6 bases and J by 10 bases, with 13 bases between the two germline ends. In nucleotides, the CDR3 is TGTGCCAGCAGAAACGACCCAGGATCACCCCTCCACTTT. Protein product: CASRNDPGSPLHF.

This clone was counted a single time. The genes are TRBV6-1 and TRBJ2-5; D is uncertain. Germline V lookup: CDR1 MNHNS, CDR2 SASEGT. The CDR3 totals 15 residues. The V end lost 0 bases, the J end lost 5 bases, and 13 bases lay between the germline ends. CDR3 region: CASSEASRFGETQYF. The DNA for the CDR3 is TGTGCCAGCAGTGAAGCTTCTAGGTTTGGGGAGACCCAGTACTTC.

The rearrangement uses TRBV4-2 and TRBJ2-1, with 7 bases aligning to TRBD1. The CDR3 covers 14 residues. V gave up 4 bases and J gave up 7 bases; unmatched junction bases: 7. Germline loops: CDR1 LGHNA, CDR2 YNFKEQ. CDR3 amino acids: CASSLEGASNEQFF. The CDR3 coding sequence is TGTGCCAGCAGCCTCGAGGGGGCGTCTAATGAGCAGTTCTTC.

The chain combines TRBV5-4 with TRBJ2-1, with a weak D call TRBD1 (7 bases). The germline V and J ends were trimmed by 7 bases and 6 bases, with 26 bases remaining between them. This CDR3 is built from 17 residues. The germline V gene has CDR1 SGHNT and CDR2 YYREEE (reference sequence). The chain's CDR3 is CASSRGLAPGQPNEQFF. CDR3 coding DNA: TGTGCCAGCTCGCGGGGCCTCGCACCGGGACAGCCCAATGAGCAGTTCTTC. Supplemented by reference TRBV5-4 and TRBJ2-1, the full variable domain reads ETGVTQSPTHLIKTRGQQVTLRCSSQSGHNTVSWYQQALGQGPQFIFQYYREEENGRGNFPPRFSGLQFPNYSSELNVNALELDDSALYLCASSRGLAPGQPNEQFFGPGTRLTVL.

The chain uses TRBV6-5 and TRBJ1-1, with unresolved D. CDR1 is MNHEY and CDR2 is SVGAGI in the germline V gene. The CDR3 runs 16 residues. The V gene lost 4 bases and the J gene lost 2 bases, with 17 bases spanning the gap. Written as DNA, the CDR3 is TGTGCCAGCAGTTCCGGGCGTGGCGGGGTAAACACTGAAGCTTTCTTT. Protein: CASSSGRGGVNTEAFF.

This clone was observed a single time. The chain combines TRBV2 with TRBJ2-5; the D gene is possibly TRBD1 (6 bases). The CDR3 contains 13 residues. Looked up from germline, CDR1 is SNHLY and CDR2 is FYNNEI. V was pared by 7 bases and J by 14 bases, with 23 bases between. The CDR3 coding sequence is TGTGCCAGCATCCTTTACCGGGACACCTACAATTACTTC. Its translation: CASILYRDTYNYF. The full variable domain, completed using reference TRBV2 and TRBJ2-5, is EPEVTQTPSHQVTQMGQEVILRCVPISNHLYFYWYRQILGQKVEFLVSFYNNEISEKSEIFDDQFSVERPDGSNFTLKIRSTKLEDSAMYFCASILYRDTYNYFGPGTRLLVL.

The sample holds a few counts of this clone. The chain recombines TRBV7-6 with TRBJ1-6; 8 bases are shared with TRBD1. Germline values: CDR1 SGHVS, CDR2 FNYEAQ. The CDR3 runs 14 residues. V lost 0 bases, J lost 9 bases, and 1 base stayed unmatched. CDR3 coding DNA: TGTGCCAGCAGCTTAGCCCAGGGGGCTTCACCCCTCCACTTT. It is translated as CASSLAQGASPLHF.

The rearrangement uses TRBV9 and TRBJ2-7; 8 bases are a match to TRBD1. This CDR3 region has 14 residues. V shed 3 bases, J shed 5 bases, and the junction held 7 bases outside the gene matches. Looked up from germline, CDR1 is SGDLS and CDR2 is YYNGEE. The CDR3 here is CASSETDRADEQYF. The CDR3 DNA follows: TGTGCCAGCAGCGAGACGGACAGGGCGGACGAGCAGTACTTC.

Only one count was recorded for this clone. The J gene is TRBJ1-5, the V gene TRBV10-2, with D hard to call. V gave up 6 bases and J gave up 0 bases, with 15 bases separating them. CDR1 WSHSY and CDR2 SAAADI come from the germline V gene. This CDR3 is built from 16 residues. The CDR3 coding sequence is TGCGCCAGCAGCGCCTACAGTCTTTATAGCAATCAGCCCCAGCATTTT. Its protein product is CASSAYSLYSNQPQHF.

This clone was counted a few times. The chain carries TRBV19 and TRBJ1-6; tentatively, D is TRBD1 (6 bases). Between the trimmed V and J ends, which lost 8 bases and 8 bases, there was a span of 10 bases. The CDR3 totals 12 residues. In germline, CDR1 is LNHDA, CDR2 SQIVND (reference sequence). The CDR3 nucleotides read TGTGCCAGTTCACGACAGGATTCACCCCTCCACTTT. Protein: CASSRQDSPLHF.

In this sample, this clone turned up once. The genes are TRBV6-5 and TRBJ1-6; D is possibly TRBD1 (6 bases). Germline-derived CDR1 and CDR2 are MNHEY and SVGAGI. V was trimmed by 5 bases and J by 9 bases, leaving 17 bases between them. The CDR3 spans 15 residues. CDR3 loop: CASSAARGRFSPLHF. The CDR3 coding sequence is TGTGCCAGCAGTGCCGCCAGGGGAAGGTTTTCACCCCTCCACTTT.

This chain links TRBV7-2 with TRBJ2-7; tentatively, D is TRBD2 (5 bases). Per germline, CDR1 SGHTA and CDR2 FQGNSA. Trimming cost V 5 bases and J 2 bases, with 10 bases left between them. The CDR3 is made up of 13 amino acids. The CDR3 here is CASSPRGAYEQYF. The DNA of the CDR3 is TGTGCCAGCAGCCCTCGGGGTGCCTACGAGCAGTACTTC.

V and J are TRBV19 and TRBJ2-3, with D unclear. The CDR3 spans 13 residues. CDR1 and CDR2 from the germline V gene are LNHDA and SQIVND (reference sequence). Trimming left V 5 bases short and J 6 bases short, with 12 bases between. In DNA form, the CDR3 reads TGTGCCAGTAGTCTCGAGGCGCCGGATACGCAGTATTTT. This encodes CASSLEAPDTQYF.

This rearrangement joins TRBV27 to TRBJ1-1; 7 bases map to TRBD1. V shed 5 bases, J shed 0 bases, and the junction held 3 bases outside the gene matches. The CDR3 loop spans 14 amino acids. The germline gives CDR1 MNHEY, CDR2 SMNVEV (reference sequence). The CDR3 protein is CASSPGQLNTEAFF. The CDR3 DNA sequence: TGTGCCAGCAGTCCGGGACAGTTGAACACTGAAGCTTTCTTT.

The J gene is TRBJ1-5, the V gene TRBV29-1, with TRBD1 matching 8 bases. The CDR3 covers 13 residues. The V segment lost 5 bases and the J segment 5 bases; nucleotides outside the gene matches: 5. Germline CDR1 SQVTM, CDR2 ANQGSEA. The DNA of the CDR3 is TGCAGCGTTCGGACAGGGCGGGATCAGCCCCAGCATTTT. It codes for CSVRTGRDQPQHF.

The CDR3 bases are TGTGCCAGCAGCTTAGCCAGGGAGGGAAAGACCCAGTACTTC. Amino acids: CASSLAREGKTQYF. This sequence joins TRBV7-2 and TRBJ2-5; TRBD2 agrees at 7 bases. Germline trimming cut 0 bases from V and 6 bases from J; bases unmatched to any gene: 4. Germline V gene sequence: CDR1 SGHTA, CDR2 FQGNSA. The CDR3 runs to 14 residues. The variable domain in full, completed from reference TRBV7-2 and TRBJ2-5, reads GAGVSQSPSNKVTEKGKDVELRCDPISGHTALYWYRQSLGQGLEFLIYFQGNSAPDKSGLPSDRFSAERTGGSVSTLTIQRTQQEDSAVYLCASSLAREGKTQYFGPGTRLLVL.

The J gene is TRBJ1-1, the V gene TRBV19; TRBD1 is a possible D gene (6 bases). The V end lost 7 bases, the J end lost 1 base, and 13 bases lay between the germline ends. This CDR3 is built from 14 residues. CDR1 is LNHDA, CDR2 SQIVND, per germline (reference sequence). The CDR3, as DNA: TGTGCCAGTAACCACAGGGCACCGAACACTGAAGCTTTCTTT. Protein: CASNHRAPNTEAFF.